The sequence of this TCR beta chain was determined in a study of shared clonotypes between healthy human individuals. Germline V gene data show CDR1 as SGHTA and CDR2 as FQGNSA. V was pared by 1 base and J by 2 bases, with 6 bases between. The CDR3 length is 14 residues. A word on this clone: Its antigen is unknown. This same CDR3 is encoded by further DNA sequences in the sample.

Clones were read by immunoSEQ multiplex PCR, and TCRdb kept only the in-frame ones, dropping some. This table has approximately 2.5 million clones, approximately 93% appearing once. The study's findings and limits: A reduction in generation probabilities was seen for non-shared clonotypes relative to those shared by all four donors. Among the subsets, naive ones generally showed larger estimated richness than memory ones. Investigators collected only blood, and repertoires in tissues likely differ.

The genes are TRBV7-2 and TRBJ1-3; D is ambiguous. The sample comprised naive CD4+ T cells from PBMCs. The subset: CD45RA+ positively selected. This sequence was found in a man aged 18 to 35 in good health. Some clones in this sample may be carry-over from other donors' samples. This CDR3 is CASSLDPPGNTIYF. The DNA of the CDR3 is TGTGCCAGCAGCTTAGACCCCCCTGGAAACACCATATATTTT.